The 13 T cell receptor beta chains presented below share a single source sample, sequenced in a study of cytomegalovirus exposure and HLA in healthy donors. A multiplex PCR was run with 60 Vbeta primers and 13 Jbeta primers. Assay: immunoSEQ multiplex PCR; the TCRdb copy retains only in-frame clones and omits some. This repertoire shows some 130,000 clones, 77% found once; its top ten account for more than 4%. The sequencing sample was made of PBMCs. Every receptor here comes from a male donor in good health and CMV-seropositive.

This clone was recorded a few times. The chain carries TRBV29-1 and TRBJ2-3; D gene unclear. CDR1 SQVTM and CDR2 ANQGSEA come from the germline V gene. This CDR3 is 14 amino acids long. V was trimmed by 4 bases and J by 0 bases, leaving 11 bases between them. The CDR3 here is CSVGKATSTDTQYF. As DNA, the CDR3 is TGCAGCGTTGGGAAAGCGACTAGCACAGATACGCAGTATTTT.

The rearrangement links TRBV28 to TRBJ1-2; D is undetermined. Germline loops: CDR1 MDHEN, CDR2 SYDVKM. The CDR3 covers 12 residues. V lost 3 bases to trimming and J lost 3 bases, with 5 bases between them. The CDR3 sequence: CASSFQDYGYTF. The DNA for the CDR3 is TGTGCCAGCAGTTTTCAGGACTATGGCTACACCTTC.

This chain joins TRBV6-1 and TRBJ1-5; TRBD1 aligns across 11 bases. The CDR3 is made up of 15 amino acids. Germline V gives CDR1 MNHNS, CDR2 SASEGT. The V gene end was trimmed by 5 bases and the J gene end by 6 bases; junction bases not matched to a gene: 6. The CDR3 reads CASSIGTGGSQPQHF. For the CDR3, the DNA is TGTGCCAGCAGTATCGGGACAGGGGGAAGTCAGCCCCAGCATTTT.

The chain employs TRBV5-1 and TRBJ1-3; 8 bases are shared with TRBD1. The CDR3 loop spans 14 amino acids. Germline CDR1 reads SGHRS; CDR2 reads YFSETQ. The V segment lost 5 bases and the J segment 3 bases; nucleotides outside the gene matches: 4. The chain's CDR3 is CASSSGQGGNTIYF. DNA for the CDR3: TGCGCCAGCAGTAGTGGACAGGGTGGAAACACCATATATTTT.

V gene TRBV28 combines with J gene TRBJ2-7; 9 positions match TRBD1. This CDR3 has 14 residues. Germline CDR1 is MDHEN and CDR2 is SYDVKM. V was pared by 3 bases and J by 7 bases, with 7 bases of the junction left unmatched. Here the CDR3 DNA reads TGTGCCAGCAGTTTGACAGGGGGGTTTGGGGAGCAGTACTTC. This gives the protein CASSLTGGFGEQYF.

The chain uses TRBV6-5 and TRBJ2-7; D call uncertain. The CDR3 extends over 14 amino acids. V dropped 2 bases and J dropped 2 bases, with 10 bases sitting between them. Looked up from germline, CDR1 is MNHEY and CDR2 is SVGAGI. The CDR3 region has the DNA TGTGCCAGCAGTTACAGCCGAATGACCTACGAGCAGTACTTC. Translating gives CASSYSRMTYEQYF.

This chain connects TRBV5-8 to TRBJ2-5, with 8 positions matching TRBD1. V was pared by 5 bases and J by 3 bases, with 6 bases of the junction left unmatched. Germline V gene lookup returns CDR1 SGHTS and CDR2 YDEGEE. This CDR3 is built from 14 residues. CDR3 DNA: TGTGCCAGCAGTCGCGGACAGGGAAAAGAGACCCAGTACTTC. This sequence encodes CASSRGQGKETQYF.

The chain joins TRBV28 to TRBJ1-2; unclear D gene. V was pared by 7 bases and J by 6 bases, with 9 bases between. The CDR3 has 11 residues. The germline V gene has CDR1 MDHEN and CDR2 SYDVKM. The CDR3: CASTRGNGYTF. The CDR3 DNA reads TGTGCCAGCACCCGGGGTAATGGCTACACCTTC.

This clone was counted a few times. This chain connects TRBV20-1 to TRBJ2-3; D is unclear. The V and J ends lost 3 bases and 6 bases respectively, with 7 bases between them. CDR1 and CDR2 (germline): DFQATT, SNEGSKA (reference sequence). This CDR3 region has 11 residues. In nucleotides, the CDR3 is TGCAGTGCTAGGCCTGCGGATACGCAGTATTTT. Its protein product is CSARPADTQYF.

This chain uses TRBV19 with TRBJ2-3; 12 nucleotides line up with TRBD2. This CDR3 comprises 15 residues. Germline V CDR1 and CDR2: LNHDA, SQIVND (reference sequence). Germline trimming cut 4 bases from V and 6 bases from J; bases unmatched to any gene: 5. DNA of the CDR3: TGTGCCAGTAGTAATCTAGCGGGGGGGCAGGATACGCAGTATTTT. It is translated as CASSNLAGGQDTQYF. Drawing the rest from reference TRBV19 and TRBJ2-3, the complete variable domain is DGGITQSPKYLFRKEGQNVTLSCEQNLNHDAMYWYRQDPGQGLRLIYYSQIVNDFQKGDIAEGYSVSREKKESFPLTVTSAQKNPTAFYLCASSNLAGGQDTQYFGPGTRLTVL.

The rearrangement links TRBV7-6 to TRBJ2-5, with 7 bases identical to TRBD1. The CDR3 loop spans 18 amino acids. The junction had 16 bases not matched to a gene; V was cut back by 4 bases and J by 2 bases. CDR1 is SGHVS and CDR2 is FNYEAQ in the germline V gene. CDR3 DNA: TGTGCCAGCAGCTCTCTCACCACCGGACAGGCCGGACAAGAGACCCAGTACTTC. The encoded protein is CASSSLTTGQAGQETQYF.

J is TRBJ1-5 and V is TRBV5-6, with 8 bases lining up with TRBD1. Trimming cost V 4 bases and J 4 bases; bases outside gene matches: 7. Germline V CDR1 and CDR2: SGHDT, YYEEEE. The CDR3 consists of 15 residues. The CDR3 region is CASSNDRGRNQPQHF. In nucleotides, the CDR3 is TGTGCCAGCAGCAACGACAGGGGAAGGAATCAGCCCCAGCATTTT.

This clone was counted a few times. Other DNA sequences from this sample encode an identical CDR3 as well. The CDR3 coding sequence is TGCGCCAGCAGCTTACAGGGGGCGCAAGAGACCCAGTACTTC. Its protein product is CASSLQGAQETQYF. The rearrangement joins TRBV5-1 to TRBJ2-5; 9 nucleotides agree with TRBD1. From germline, CDR1 is SGHRS and CDR2 YFSETQ. J lost 2 bases, V lost 2 bases, and 1 base had no gene match. CDR3 length equals 14 residues.